What follows is one TCR beta chain and its context. What it recognizes is unknown. The CDR3 is made up of 15 amino acids. CDR1 and CDR2 from the germline V gene are SEHNR and FQNEAQ (reference sequence). Trimming shortened V by 2 bases and J by 2 bases, and 12 bases separated the two germline ends. Measured with immunoSEQ multiplex PCR; TCRdb has only the in-frame clones, and not every one. The data contain about 2 million clones, 85% to 95% of them singletons. This sample is drawn from a study of shared clonotypes between healthy human individuals. Broader study findings: With a few donors compared, about 5.2% of naive CD4 clonotypes were shared.

This chain links TRBV7-9 with TRBJ1-2, with a weak D call TRBD1 (5 bases). The clonotype comes from a man aged 18 to 35 in good health. Sequencing was carried out using naive CD4+ T cells sorted from blood. Regarding subset: CD45RA+ positively selected. CDR3 in amino acids: CASSLKGRLNYGYTF. In DNA form, the CDR3 reads TGTGCCAGCAGCTTAAAGGGACGTCTAAACTATGGCTACACCTTC.